This TCR beta chain came from a study of identifying expanded T cells in peripheral blood. TCRdb's copy holds only in-frame clones and misses some; the assay was immunoSEQ multiplex PCR. The sample gives around 100,000 clones, 88% of which show up once; around 14% is in the top ten. No infections or other immune events were documented during collection. The study's findings and limits: Clone count variance between roughly 2-week samples rose with total template count. Differentially abundant clones: around 1.2 between replicates, 15 to 17 at approximately 13 days, 19 to 20 at four.

Regarding this clone: The antigen remains undetermined.

The receptor comes from a person aged 18-69 years in good health. Sequencing used blood.

The CDR3 DNA reads as TGTGCCAGCAGCCAGGGACAGTTCGGCTCCTACGAGCAGTACTTC. Translating gives CASSQGQFGSYEQYF. J is TRBJ2-7 and V is TRBV7-9, with TRBD1 matching over 7 bases. Germline lookup yields CDR1 SEHNR and CDR2 FQNEAQ (reference sequence). Unmatched junction bases numbered 7, after V lost 5 bases and J lost 0 bases. The CDR3 runs 15 residues.